The next 30 T cell receptor beta chains were all read from a single sample in a study of blood T cells in healthy people across ages. With a J-beta primer mix and a sample-barcoded 5' primer, a second PCR ran 7 to 11 cycles. Using its own MiXCR run on the 5' RACE reads, TCRdb lists one record per CDR3 protein. This sample carries hundreds of thousands of distinct CDR3 sequences, 49% of them seen once, and the ten largest clones take about 32%. Sequenced input: blood. The receptors originated from a woman aged 55-69 years in good health.

This clonotype was seen at least ten times. The chain is built from TRBV12-3 or TRBV12-4 and TRBJ2-7; 9 nucleotides line up with TRBD1. Losses at the gene ends were 6 bases for V and 2 bases for J; bases not matched to a gene: 2. CDR3 length: 13 amino acids. The CDR3 bases are TGTGCCAGCAGCCGGACAGGGGCCTACGAGCAGTACTTC. It yields the protein CASSRTGAYEQYF.

The chain carries TRBV12-3 or TRBV12-4 and TRBJ1-5; D unresolved. Trimming pared 5 bases from V and 1 base from J, leaving 6 bases between. The CDR3 contains 13 residues. The CDR3 DNA follows: TGTGCCAGCAGTCCCGTAAGCAATCAGCCCCAGCATTTT. It yields the protein CASSPVSNQPQHF.

This clonotype was counted between two and nine times. The V gene is TRBV6-5, the J gene TRBJ1-2; D might be TRBD1 (5 bases). With 6 bases removed from V and 7 bases from J, the gap between germline ends came to 12 bases. CDR1 is MNHEY and CDR2 is SVGAGI in the germline V gene. This CDR3 has 12 residues. The CDR3 DNA sequence: TGTGCCAGCAGACCAGTCGGGGCTGGCTACACCTTC. As protein: CASRPVGAGYTF.

This clonotype was counted a single time. One junction end does not reproduce the germline sequence, and a read error may be involved. This chain links TRBV20-1 with TRBJ2-1, with a weak D call TRBD1 (6 bases). The CDR3 covers 16 residues. Germline lookup yields CDR1 DFQATT and CDR2 SNEGSKA (reference sequence). CDR3 amino acids: CSARPLGTLSYNERFF. The CDR3 DNA is TGCAGTGCTAGACCACTTGGGACACTCTCCTACAATGAGCGGTTCTTC.

There are a few counts of this clonotype. This chain joins TRBV20-1 and TRBJ2-7; D perhaps matches TRBD2 (5 bases). Trimming shortened V by 1 base and J by 2 bases, and 9 bases separated the two germline ends. CDR1 is DFQATT, CDR2 SNEGSKA, per germline (reference sequence). The CDR3 contains 13 residues. The DNA for the CDR3 is TGCAGTGCTAGAGGAGGGAGCACCTACGAGCAGTACTTC. Translation gives CSARGGSTYEQYF.

In this sample, this clonotype turned up once. The chain combines TRBV12-3 or TRBV12-4 with TRBJ1-6; D remains ambiguous. With 1 base removed from V and 4 bases from J, the gap between germline ends came to 11 bases. The CDR3 loop spans 16 amino acids. The CDR3 DNA reads as TGTGCCAGCAGTTTAGGAGGGAACCTTTATAATTCACCCCTCCACTTT. Translated, it gives CASSLGGNLYNSPLHF.

The chain joins TRBV4-3 to TRBJ2-7; TRBD2 agrees at 8 bases. Trimming removed 0 bases from V and 6 bases from J; junction bases left unmatched: 13. Germline CDR1 is LGHNA and CDR2 is YSLEER. The CDR3 runs 17 residues. The CDR3: CASSQDPRPGLAGEQYF. Here the CDR3 DNA reads TGCGCCAGCAGCCAAGATCCTCGTCCGGGCCTAGCGGGCGAGCAGTACTTC.

The J gene is TRBJ2-2, the V gene TRBV5-1; no clear D. Trimming cost V 0 bases and J 4 bases, with 4 bases left between them. The CDR3 has 13 residues. Looked up from germline, CDR1 is SGHRS and CDR2 is YFSETQ. The CDR3 here is CASSLELTGELFF. The CDR3 region has the DNA TGCGCCAGCAGCTTGGAGCTCACCGGGGAGCTGTTTTTT.

The chain employs TRBV7-9 and TRBJ2-5; D possibly corresponds to TRBD1 (6 bases). CDR3 length: 15 amino acids. Looked up from germline, CDR1 is SEHNR and CDR2 is FQNEAQ (reference sequence). V gave up 4 bases and J gave up 0 bases, with 12 bases separating them. CDR3 sequence: CASSYRQVNQETQYF. DNA for the CDR3: TGTGCCAGCAGCTACCGACAGGTCAACCAAGAGACCCAGTACTTC.

The genes are TRBV18 and TRBJ2-1; a weak D match, TRBD1 (6 bases). The length of the CDR3 is 18 residues. The germline V gene encodes CDR1 KGHSH and CDR2 LQKENI. V lost 0 bases and J lost 1, with 16 bases in between. CDR3 coding DNA: TGTGCCAGCTCACCACCGAGAAGGGGGTACGAGTCCTACAATGAGCAGTTCTTC. This gives the protein CASSPPRRGYESYNEQFF.

The chain carries TRBV12-3 or TRBV12-4 and TRBJ2-3, with 11 bases lining up with TRBD2. The CDR3 runs to 16 residues. V lost 6 bases and J lost 8; bases outside the gene matches: 13. CDR3 loop: CASSSLLAGGRVTQYF. The CDR3 DNA reads TGTGCCAGCAGCTCCCTTCTAGCGGGAGGCCGGGTTACGCAGTATTTT.

The rearrangement joins TRBV10-3 to TRBJ2-1; TRBD2 matches at 9 bases. Trimming took 6 bases from V and 8 from J; bases not matched to a gene: 11. CDR1 and CDR2 from the germline V gene are ENHRY and SYGVKD. The CDR3 length is 15 residues. CDR3 in amino acids: CAISPTSGNYDEQFF. CDR3 sequence (DNA): TGTGCCATCAGCCCGACTAGCGGTAATTACGATGAGCAGTTCTTC.

Remarks on this clonotype: Sequence at one end of the junction differs from germline and may be a read error. This sequence joins TRBV10-3 and TRBJ1-4; D unclear. Germline V lookup: CDR1 ENHRY, CDR2 SYGVKD. The CDR3 is 12 amino acids. The CDR3 is CAISESVERLFF. For the CDR3, the DNA is TGTGCCATCAGTGAGTCAGTTGAAAGACTGTTTTTT.

This chain links TRBV28 with TRBJ2-3; 8 nucleotides agree with TRBD2. Trimming cost V 5 bases and J 3 bases; bases outside gene matches: 10. Germline V lookup: CDR1 MDHEN, CDR2 SYDVKM. The CDR3 spans 16 residues. The CDR3 sequence: CASSRRGGGRTDTQYF. For the CDR3, the DNA is TGTGCCAGCAGTCGCCGGGGGGGCGGGAGAACAGATACGCAGTATTTT.

This clonotype was found once. The rearrangement uses TRBV7-2 and TRBJ2-2; possibly TRBD2 for D (5 bases). Germline V CDR1 and CDR2: SGHTA, FQGNSA. The V and J ends lost 2 bases and 3 bases respectively, with 7 bases between them. This CDR3 spans 14 amino acids. The CDR3 region is CASSLWRDTGELFF. The CDR3 nucleotides are TGTGCCAGCAGCTTATGGCGGGACACCGGGGAGCTGTTTTTT.

The chain uses TRBV2 and TRBJ2-3, with 7 bases matching TRBD1. This CDR3 has 16 amino acids. Trimming cost V 6 bases and J 0 bases; bases outside gene matches: 9. CDR1 and CDR2 (germline): SNHLY, FYNNEI. The CDR3 coding sequence is TGTGCCAGCAGCGACCCGGACAGGAGCAGCACAGATACGCAGTATTTT. Residues: CASSDPDRSSTDTQYF.

This clonotype was seen once. The chain is built from TRBV28 and TRBJ2-6; D might be TRBD1 (5 bases). CDR3 length: 16 amino acids. Trimming pared 10 bases from V and 3 bases from J, leaving 19 bases between. Germline loops: CDR1 MDHEN, CDR2 SYDVKM. The DNA for the CDR3 is TGTGCCACCGGACCCCCACAGGTAGATGGGGCCAACGTCCTGACTTTC. This codes for CATGPPQVDGANVLTF.

The V gene is TRBV28, the J gene TRBJ2-5; tentatively, D is TRBD2 (5 bases). The DNA matches TRBJ2-7 better at its end, which makes the J call doubtful. There are 14 residues in the CDR3. CDR1 and CDR2 from the germline V gene are MDHEN and SYDVKM. CDR3 residues: CASSGGADSSEQYF. DNA of the CDR3: TGTGCCAGCAGTGGCGGCGCGGACTCGAGCGAGCAGTACTTC.

This clonotype showed up just a few times. The J gene is TRBJ2-1, the V gene TRBV20-1, with a weak D call TRBD1 (5 bases). There are 14 residues in the CDR3. The V gene lost 3 bases and the J gene lost 7 bases, with 16 bases spanning the gap. Germline values: CDR1 DFQATT, CDR2 SNEGSKA (reference sequence). The CDR3 is CSASGGAGRNEQFF. CDR3 bases: TGCAGTGCTAGTGGTGGGGCAGGTAGAAATGAGCAGTTCTTC.

This sequence joins TRBV24-1 and TRBJ2-5, with D tentatively TRBD2 (5 bases). Germline loops: CDR1 KGHDR, CDR2 SFDVKD. V was cut by 6 bases and J by 3 bases, with 16 bases left in between. The CDR3 is 15 amino acids. CDR3 nucleotide sequence: TGTGCCACCAGTAATCGGGAAGGGCGTGAAGAGACCCAGTACTTC. Its translation is CATSNREGREETQYF.

This chain links TRBV5-1 with TRBJ1-2; D gene ambiguous. The CDR3 is 12 residues long. Trimming removed 4 bases at V and 3 bases at J, with 7 bases between. Germline assignment: CDR1 SGHRS and CDR2 YFSETQ. The CDR3, as DNA: TGCGCCAGCAGCCCTGAGTACTATGGCTACACCTTC. Protein product: CASSPEYYGYTF. Looking up the rest from reference TRBV5-1 and TRBJ1-2 gives the full variable domain: KAGVTQTPRYLIKTRGQQVTLSCSPISGHRSVSWYQQTPGQGLQFLFEYFSETQRNKGNFPGRFSGRQFSNSRSEMNVSTLELGDSALYLCASSPEYYGYTFGSGTRLTVV.

This clonotype was counted only a few times. The V call is TRBV20-1, the J call TRBJ2-3, with TRBD2 as a possible D gene (6 bases). Germline CDR1 reads DFQATT; CDR2 reads SNEGSKA (reference sequence). CDR3 length: 14 residues. V gave up 6 bases and J gave up 2 bases, with 15 bases separating them. CDR3 nucleotides: TGCAGTGCCCAGCGCGGCGGGGTCACAGATACGCAGTATTTT. The encoded protein is CSAQRGGVTDTQYF.

The sample holds many counts of this clonotype. The chain recombines TRBV4-2 with TRBJ1-2; D ambiguous. Trimming removed 1 base at V and 4 bases at J, with 13 bases between. CDR1 is LGHNA and CDR2 is YNFKEQ in the germline V gene. The CDR3 covers 15 residues. The CDR3 DNA reads as TGTGCCAGCAGCCAAGGGCCTGCGGTAGGCTATGGCTACACCTTC. Translated, it gives CASSQGPAVGYGYTF.

The chain carries TRBV6-6 and TRBJ2-1, with 7 nucleotides matching TRBD2. This CDR3 spans 16 amino acids. The V segment lost 0 bases and the J segment 6 bases; nucleotides outside the gene matches: 8. Germline V CDR1 and CDR2: MNHNY, SVGAGI (reference sequence). The CDR3 nucleotides read TGTGCCAGCAGTTACTCTTCAGCGGGAATTGTCAATGAGCAGTTCTTC. Translation gives CASSYSSAGIVNEQFF.

The chain has TRBV29-1 and TRBJ2-1, with 8 bases lining up with TRBD1. Trimming took 6 bases from V and 3 from J; bases not matched to a gene: 7. The CDR3 has 14 amino acids. Germline-derived CDR1 and CDR2 are SQVTM and ANQGSEA. This chain's CDR3 is CSVAGGKNYNEQFF. Here the CDR3 DNA reads TGCAGCGTCGCAGGGGGCAAAAACTACAATGAGCAGTTCTTC.

The chain recombines TRBV6-6 with TRBJ2-7; D may be TRBD1 (6 bases). Germline CDR1 reads MNHNY; CDR2 reads SVGAGI (reference sequence). CDR3 length equals 15 residues. The ends were cut back, 2 bases at V and 0 bases at J, with 11 bases in the middle. The CDR3 nucleotides are TGTGCCAGCAGTTACCGAAACAGGGACTCCTACGAGCAGTACTTC. Its translation is CASSYRNRDSYEQYF.

The gene calls are TRBV6-5 and TRBJ2-5, with 12 bases identical to TRBD1. The CDR3 is 16 amino acids. The ends lost 2 bases at V and 11 bases at J; junction bases unmatched: 12. Per germline, CDR1 MNHEY and CDR2 SVGAGI. The CDR3 coding sequence is TGTGCCAGCAGTTACCTGGGACAGGGGGCGACCCATGAGCAGTACTTC. Translated: CASSYLGQGATHEQYF.

This clonotype was picked up a small number of times. The chain joins TRBV20-1 to TRBJ2-7; D is undetermined. CDR3 length: 13 amino acids. The germline V gene encodes CDR1 DFQATT and CDR2 SNEGSKA (reference sequence). The V end was cut by 5 bases, the J end by 0 bases, with 11 bases between. CDR3 protein: CSAALDRSYEQYF. The CDR3 bases are TGCAGTGCTGCCCTGGACCGCTCCTACGAGCAGTACTTC.

The chain has TRBV4-3 and TRBJ2-1; 8 positions match TRBD1. The CDR3 sequence is 15 residues long. Looked up from germline, CDR1 is LGHNA and CDR2 is YSLEER. V dropped 8 bases and J dropped 1; count of bases not matched to a gene: 7. This CDR3 reads CASRTRTGSYNEQFF. CDR3 coding DNA: TGCGCCAGCCGGACACGGACAGGGTCCTACAATGAGCAGTTCTTC.

The chain is built from TRBV4-3 and TRBJ2-1; weak D call: TRBD2 (6 bases). The CDR3 length is 16 residues. From germline, CDR1 is LGHNA and CDR2 YSLEER. V was cut by 2 bases and J by 5 bases, with 16 bases left in between. Written as DNA, the CDR3 is TGCGCCAGCAGCCAACACCCACTAGCCTCGGACAATGAGCAGTTCTTC. Translating it yields CASSQHPLASDNEQFF.